This T cell receptor beta chain appears in the sequencing data of a study of blood T cell repertoires in COVID-19. Assay used: immunoSEQ multiplex PCR; TCRdb lists only in-frame clones, some missing. This table has fewer than 400,000 clones, 80% to 90% appearing once. CDR1 MDHEN and CDR2 SYDVKM come from the germline V gene. Trimming pared 3 bases from V and 4 bases from J, leaving 7 bases between. This CDR3 contains 13 residues. Input material: PBMCs or T cells enriched from blood (not recorded which). This sequence joins TRBV28 and TRBJ1-5; the D is unclear. The TCR sequence derives from a young woman who had recovered from COVID-19. The CDR3 loop is CASSFVQNQPQHF. The CDR3 bases are TGTGCCAGCAGTTTCGTTCAGAATCAGCCCCAGCATTTT.